The sequence of this T cell receptor beta chain was determined in a study of beta chain features in type 1 diabetes. Study-wide findings and caveats: Type 1 diabetes patients had VDJ junctions that carried fewer insertions and more deletions.

Expressed TCRB transcripts got sequenced, as all isolated RNA was reverse transcribed. Clones were read by immunoSEQ multiplex PCR, and TCRdb kept only the in-frame ones, dropping some. This table holds 330,000 or so clones, about 18% found once. This clone was observed a few times. The antigen is unknown. This CDR3 is built from 14 residues. V lost 1 base, J lost 7 bases, and 8 bases lay in between. CDR1 and CDR2 (germline): SGHTA, FQGNSA. The sample taken for sequencing was naive CD4+ T cells from blood. This TCR was recovered from a woman younger than 30 in good health. The chain has TRBV7-2 and TRBJ1-6; D unresolved. The CDR3 loop reads CASSLERWNSPLHF. CDR3 sequence (DNA): TGTGCCAGCAGCTTAGAGCGGTGGAATTCACCCCTCCACTTT.